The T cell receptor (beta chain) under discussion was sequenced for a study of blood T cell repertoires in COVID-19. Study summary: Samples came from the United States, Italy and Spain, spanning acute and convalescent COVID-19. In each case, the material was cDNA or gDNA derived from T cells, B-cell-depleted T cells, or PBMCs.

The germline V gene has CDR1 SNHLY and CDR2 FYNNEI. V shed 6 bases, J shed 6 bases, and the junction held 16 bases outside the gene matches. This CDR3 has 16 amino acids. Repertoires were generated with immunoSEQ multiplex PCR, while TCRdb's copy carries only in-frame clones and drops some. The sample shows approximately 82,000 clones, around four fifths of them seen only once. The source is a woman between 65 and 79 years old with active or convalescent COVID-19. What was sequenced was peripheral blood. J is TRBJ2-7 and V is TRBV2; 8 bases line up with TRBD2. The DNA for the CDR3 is TGTGCCAGCAGCCCCACGGCGGCGCGGGGGGTCGGCGAGCAGTACTTC. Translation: CASSPTAARGVGEQYF.